This T cell receptor (beta chain) appears in the sequencing data of a study of blood T cell repertoires in COVID-19. Across the whole study: PBMCs, B-cell-depleted T cells, or T cells were the source of the cDNA or gDNA that made up the material.

CDR3 length: 14 amino acids. Authors' processing steps: Researchers report that nucleated cell counts were estimated from reference gene primer amplification. Produced via immunoSEQ multiplex PCR; TCRdb's table is partial and in-frame only. That table supplies the V and J calls and clone size; D and trimming were determined from the DNA. The repertoire holds 220,000 or so clones, around three quarters seen once, with around 5.4% in the top ten. The sample comprised peripheral blood. V usage is TRBV21-1 and J usage is TRBJ1-4. TRBV21-1 is reported as a pseudogene. This clonotype was sampled from a woman in her seventies with acute or convalescent COVID-19. CDR3 protein: CASSKLIRGEKLFF. The CDR3 DNA is TGTGCCAGCAGCAAATTGATTCGAGGTGAAAAACTGTTTTTT.